Each of the 32 T cell receptor beta chains below was sequenced from the same sample in a study of vaccination effects on CD4 cells after COVID-19. Prior to sequencing, the ViraFEST assay stimulated PBMC with viral peptide pools, which expanded the antigen-specific CD4+ T cells. It was after approximately 11 days of culture that CD4+ T cells were isolated. Negative nucleocapsid antibody tests before and after vaccination confirmed no previous SARS-CoV-2 infection. Profiled with immunoSEQ multiplex PCR; TCRdb holds only in-frame clones, not every one. The table includes approximately 44,000 clones, around 77% detected once. No antigen is known for these receptors. The input for sequencing was CD4+ T cells from PBMCs cultured with HCoV-NL63 spike peptides, taken before COVID-19 vaccination. The receptors here all came from a human donor who received a COVID-19 vaccine.

This chain links TRBV7-2 with TRBJ1-5; the D gene is possibly TRBD1 (5 bases). The CDR3 contains 14 residues. The V and J ends lost 0 bases and 7 bases respectively, with 10 bases between them. Germline V gives CDR1 SGHTA, CDR2 FQGNSA. The CDR3 reads CASSLAGDGQPQHF. The CDR3, as DNA: TGTGCCAGCAGCTTAGCAGGGGACGGGCAGCCCCAGCATTTT.

V and J are TRBV6-2 or TRBV6-3 and TRBJ2-3, with TRBD1 matching 7 bases. The CDR3 is 17 residues long. J gave up 2 bases and V 3 bases, and 11 bases lay outside the gene matches. The germline V gene encodes CDR1 MNHEY and CDR2 SVGEGT. The CDR3 loop reads CASSYEQGRIITDTQYF. The DNA of the CDR3 is TGTGCCAGCAGTTATGAACAGGGGCGAATAATCACAGATACGCAGTATTTT.

This chain joins TRBV28 and TRBJ1-5, with no clear D. Trimming removed 3 bases from V and 4 bases from J, with 7 bases in between. Germline V gives CDR1 MDHEN, CDR2 SYDVKM. CDR3 size: 13 residues. The CDR3 is CASSLRQNQPQHF. CDR3 nucleotides: TGTGCCAGCAGTTTGCGGCAAAATCAGCCCCAGCATTTT.

The chain employs TRBV12-3 or TRBV12-4 and TRBJ1-1, with D hard to call. CDR3 length: 10 residues. V was pared by 10 bases and J by 7 bases, with 10 bases between. The CDR3 DNA reads as TGTGCCACCTGGGTGGGTGAAGCTTTCTTT. Protein: CATWVGEAFF.

The V gene is TRBV9, the J gene TRBJ2-2; 12 bases are a match to TRBD1. After removal of 3 bases from V and 0 bases from J, the junction contained 9 bases not matched to a gene. CDR1 is SGDLS, CDR2 YYNGEE, per germline. The CDR3 sequence is 19 residues long. The CDR3 DNA follows: TGTGCCAGCAGCGAAAGGGGACAGGGGGCGTTATCGAACACCGGGGAGCTGTTTTTT. Its translation is CASSERGQGALSNTGELFF. Full variable domain (outside the CDR3, taken from reference TRBV9 and TRBJ2-2): DSGVTQTPKHLITATGQRVTLRCSPRSGDLSVYWYQQSLDQGLQFLIQYYNGEERAKGNILERFSAQQFPDLHSELNLSSLELGDSALYFCASSERGQGALSNTGELFFGEGSRLTVL.

The V call is TRBV5-8, the J call TRBJ1-1, with D unresolved. Looked up from germline, CDR1 is SGHTS and CDR2 is YDEGEE. The ends were cut back, 5 bases at V and 5 bases at J, with 19 bases in the middle. The CDR3 has 15 amino acids. The CDR3 region is CASSPPGALRTEAFF. The CDR3 DNA reads as TGTGCCAGCAGTCCTCCAGGAGCGTTGAGGACTGAAGCTTTCTTT.

The CDR3 DNA is TGTGCCAGCAGCCCAGGGACAGTCTCGGGTGTGGACTATGGCTACACCTTC. Translation gives CASSPGTVSGVDYGYTF. V and J are TRBV7-6 and TRBJ1-2, with 7 nucleotides matching TRBD1. With 5 bases clipped from V and 3 bases from J, the junction kept 15 bases outside the gene matches. The CDR3 sequence is 17 residues long. The germline V gene has CDR1 SGHVS and CDR2 FNYEAQ. The entire variable domain, with the rest obtained from reference TRBV7-6 and TRBJ1-2, is as follows: GAGVSQSPRYKVTKRGQDVALRCDPISGHVSLYWYRQALGQGPEFLTYFNYEAQQDKSGLPNDRFSAERPEGSISTLTIQRTEQRDSAMYRCASSPGTVSGVDYGYTFGSGTRLTVV.

This chain connects TRBV29-1 to TRBJ2-2; D uncertain. Germline V gene lookup returns CDR1 SQVTM and CDR2 ANQGSEA. CDR3 length: 12 amino acids. Trimming cost V 0 bases and J 6 bases, with 5 bases left between them. The CDR3 region is CSVEDLPGELFF. The CDR3 DNA sequence: TGCAGCGTTGAAGATCTCCCCGGGGAGCTGTTTTTT.

The J gene is TRBJ1-3, the V gene TRBV7-2; 8 bases line up with TRBD1. The CDR3 sequence is 15 residues long. V was pared by 3 bases and J by 5 bases, with 6 bases of the junction left unmatched. Germline V gene data show CDR1 as SGHTA and CDR2 as FQGNSA. DNA for the CDR3: TGTGCCAGCAGCTTGGGACAGGCCATAAGAAACACCATATATTTT. The encoded protein is CASSLGQAIRNTIYF. Full variable domain (remainder filled in from reference TRBV7-2 and TRBJ1-3): GAGVSQSPSNKVTEKGKDVELRCDPISGHTALYWYRQSLGQGLEFLIYFQGNSAPDKSGLPSDRFSAERTGGSVSTLTIQRTQQEDSAVYLCASSLGQAIRNTIYFGEGSWLTVV.

The rearrangement links TRBV9 to TRBJ2-5; D uncertain. The CDR3 has 15 residues. Per germline, CDR1 SGDLS and CDR2 YYNGEE. V lost 5 bases to trimming and J lost 4 bases, with 18 bases between them. This chain's CDR3 is CASSLRGLGPETQYF. The CDR3 bases are TGTGCCAGCAGTCTCCGCGGTTTGGGCCCAGAGACCCAGTACTTC.

This sequence joins TRBV5-4 and TRBJ2-3; D is perhaps TRBD1 (6 bases). The germline V and J ends were trimmed by 4 bases and 2 bases, with 11 bases remaining between them. This CDR3 is built from 14 residues. CDR1 is SGHNT, CDR2 YYREEE, per germline (reference sequence). The CDR3 DNA reads as TGTGCCAGCAGCGATCGGGACACCACAGATACGCAGTATTTT. Translated, it gives CASSDRDTTDTQYF.

The V and J genes are TRBV6-6 and TRBJ2-1; no clear D. V lost 4 bases and J lost 5, with 6 bases in between. The length of the CDR3 is 12 residues. Germline CDR1 is MNHNY and CDR2 is SVGAGI (reference sequence). Here the CDR3 reads CASSSPNNEQFF. The CDR3 DNA reads as TGTGCCAGCAGTTCGCCTAACAATGAGCAGTTCTTC.

The chain employs TRBV29-1 and TRBJ1-2, with D uncertain. Germline V lookup: CDR1 SQVTM, CDR2 ANQGSEA. CDR3 length: 11 amino acids. Trimming took off 4 bases at V and 7 bases at J, with 10 bases between the two ends. CDR3 bases: TGCAGCGTTGTGGGTTCTGGTGGCTACACCTTC. It translates to CSVVGSGGYTF.

The count of this clone is one. CDR3 bases: TGTGCCAGCAGTTACGCAGGGCTCGGTCAGCCCCAGCATTTT. Translation: CASSYAGLGQPQHF. The chain combines TRBV6-2 or TRBV6-3 with TRBJ1-5; a weak D match, TRBD1 (5 bases). V was shortened by 2 bases and J by 6 bases, with 11 bases between the two germline ends. The CDR3 consists of 14 residues. Germline V gene sequence: CDR1 MNHEY, CDR2 SVGEGT.

The chain carries TRBV12-5 and TRBJ2-2; no firm D call. V lost 3 bases and J lost 5, with 7 bases in between. The CDR3 has 13 residues. CDR1 and CDR2 (germline): LGHNT, FRNRAP. The CDR3 coding sequence is TGTGCTAGTGGTTTAATAGTTACCGGGGAGCTGTTTTTT. Encoded protein: CASGLIVTGELFF.

The chain links TRBV5-1 to TRBJ2-1, with D perhaps assigned TRBD1 or TRBD2 (5 bases each). The germline CDR1 and CDR2 sequences are SGHRS and YFSETQ. V gave up 5 bases and J gave up 0 bases, with 12 bases separating them. This CDR3 comprises 15 residues. For the CDR3, the DNA is TGCGCCAGCAGGGCTAGGGACCTCTCCTACAATGAGCAGTTCTTC. Translation: CASRARDLSYNEQFF.

This clone was detected only once. The chain links TRBV7-8 to TRBJ2-3; TRBD2 agrees at 7 bases. Germline V gene lookup returns CDR1 SGHVS and CDR2 FQNEAQ. Losses at the gene ends were 5 bases for V and 6 bases for J; bases not matched to a gene: 5. CDR3 length equals 13 residues. The CDR3 bases are TGTGCCAGCAGCCCGACTAGCTCGGATACGCAGTATTTT. This gives the protein CASSPTSSDTQYF. Drawing the rest from reference TRBV7-8 and TRBJ2-3, the complete variable domain is GAGVSQSPRYKVAKRGQDVALRCDPISGHVSLFWYQQALGQGPEFLTYFQNEAQLDKSGLPSDRFFAERPEGSVSTLKIQRTQQEDSAVYLCASSPTSSDTQYFGPGTRLTVL.

This clone was counted once. The CDR3 sequence is CASSYSRGETEAFF. The DNA for the CDR3 is TGTGCCAGCAGTTACTCGAGGGGGGAAACTGAAGCTTTCTTT. The chain combines TRBV6-2 or TRBV6-3 with TRBJ1-1; a possible D gene is TRBD1 (6 bases). V shed 0 bases and J shed 5 bases, with 10 bases lying between them. Germline values: CDR1 MNHEY, CDR2 SVGEGT. The CDR3 is made up of 14 amino acids.

The gene calls are TRBV20-1 and TRBJ1-1; no firm D call. The V end was cut by 3 bases, the J end by 4 bases, with 15 bases between. The CDR3 totals 14 residues. Germline-derived CDR1 and CDR2 are DFQATT and SNEGSKA (reference sequence). The CDR3 sequence: CSASSGGDFTEAFF. In nucleotides, the CDR3 is TGCAGTGCTAGTTCTGGCGGAGACTTCACTGAAGCTTTCTTT.

The chain joins TRBV6-5 to TRBJ1-4, with D perhaps TRBD1 (6 bases). Germline V lookup: CDR1 MNHEY, CDR2 SVGAGI. V shed 4 bases and J shed 1 base, with 10 bases lying between them. The CDR3 covers 15 residues. CDR3 sequence (DNA): TGTGCCAGCAGTTTACAGGGTTTAACTAATGAAAAACTGTTTTTT. Translated: CASSLQGLTNEKLFF.

The sample holds one count of this clone. The chain combines TRBV10-3 with TRBJ2-5; tentatively, D is TRBD1 (5 bases). V lost 8 bases and J 1 base, leaving 8 bases between the germline ends. This CDR3 is 12 amino acids long. In germline, CDR1 is ENHRY, CDR2 SYGVKD. The CDR3 is CAIGAAQETQYF. CDR3 in DNA: TGTGCCATCGGGGCAGCCCAAGAGACCCAGTACTTC.

This clone was seen only once. The chain combines TRBV19 with TRBJ1-5, with D uncertain. The ends were cut back, 8 bases at V and 3 bases at J, with 8 bases in the middle. There are 12 residues in the CDR3. Germline V gene sequence: CDR1 LNHDA, CDR2 SQIVND (reference sequence). CDR3 in DNA: TGTGCCAGTTGCGTCAACAATCAGCCCCAGCATTTT. Its protein is CASCVNNQPQHF.

This clone was counted once. J is TRBJ1-2 and V is TRBV10-3; D not resolved. The length of the CDR3 is 14 residues. The V gene lost 0 bases and the J gene lost 5 bases, with 10 bases spanning the gap. Germline loops: CDR1 ENHRY, CDR2 SYGVKD. In nucleotides, the CDR3 is TGTGCCATCAGTGAGTCCTCAGGCAGATATGGCTACACCTTC. This codes for CAISESSGRYGYTF.

This rearrangement joins TRBV5-1 to TRBJ2-2, with TRBD1 as a possible D gene (8 bases). Trimming removed 3 bases from V and 7 bases from J, with 13 bases in between. The CDR3 spans 14 residues. In germline, CDR1 is SGHRS, CDR2 YFSETQ. The CDR3 loop is CASSSQGGHGELFF. DNA of the CDR3: TGCGCCAGCAGCTCACAGGGGGGGCACGGGGAGCTGTTTTTT.

This chain connects TRBV7-2 to TRBJ2-1; 12 nucleotides align to TRBD2. Germline V gives CDR1 SGHTA, CDR2 FQGNSA. The CDR3 has 16 residues. The V and J ends lost 0 bases and 4 bases, in that order; junction bases with no gene match: 1. CDR3 sequence: CASSLATSGGYNEQFF. The CDR3 bases are TGTGCCAGCAGCTTAGCGACTAGCGGGGGTTACAATGAGCAGTTCTTC.

J is TRBJ1-5 and V is TRBV12-3 or TRBV12-4; no reliable D call. V gave up 6 bases and J gave up 5 bases, with 11 bases separating them. The CDR3 has 13 amino acids. The CDR3 protein is CASRTQNYQPQHF. The CDR3 region has the DNA TGTGCCAGCAGGACCCAGAATTATCAGCCCCAGCATTTT.

The chain couples TRBV3-1 (or the pseudogene TRBV3-2) to TRBJ2-5; TRBD1 is a possible D gene (6 bases). The CDR3 length is 15 residues. Germline assignment: CDR1 LGHDT and CDR2 YNNKEL (reference sequence). Trimming took off 1 base at V and 3 bases at J, with 12 bases between the two ends. CDR3 coding DNA: TGTGCCAGCAGCCAAGCTCAACAGGGAGAAGAGACCCAGTACTTC. Translation: CASSQAQQGEETQYF.

The chain carries TRBV15 and TRBJ1-3; D is ambiguous. Germline values: CDR1 LNHNV, CDR2 YYDKDF (reference sequence). The CDR3 totals 13 residues. V was shortened by 2 bases and J by 4 bases, with 6 bases between the two germline ends. The CDR3 region is CATSRPLGNTIYF. The CDR3 coding sequence is TGTGCCACCAGCAGACCACTAGGAAACACCATATATTTT.

The CDR3 region is CASSSSGGNTIYF. CDR3 DNA: TGTGCCAGCAGTTCCTCAGGGGGAAACACCATATATTTT. The chain recombines TRBV12-3 or TRBV12-4 with TRBJ1-3; D possibly corresponds to TRBD1 (5 bases). The V and J ends lost 4 bases and 4 bases respectively, with 8 bases between them. This CDR3 contains 13 residues.

This clone was observed a single time. This chain connects TRBV3-1 (or the pseudogene TRBV3-2) to TRBJ1-3; D possibly corresponds to TRBD1 (6 bases). Trimming took off 6 bases at V and 8 bases at J, with 11 bases between the two ends. The CDR3 runs 12 residues. Germline V gene lookup returns CDR1 LGHDT and CDR2 YNNKEL (reference sequence). CDR3 coding DNA: TGTGCCAGCAGTCCAGGGGCAGACACCATATATTTT. The encoded protein is CASSPGADTIYF.

The rearrangement links TRBV7-9 to TRBJ1-1, with 7 bases fitting TRBD1. Unmatched junction bases numbered 4, after V lost 3 bases and J lost 6 bases. The CDR3 has 13 residues. The germline gives CDR1 SEHNR, CDR2 FQNEAQ (reference sequence). DNA of the CDR3: TGTGCCAGCAGCTTTACAGGGGTTCCTGAAGCTTTCTTT. Protein product: CASSFTGVPEAFF.

This rearrangement joins TRBV6-1 to TRBJ2-7; the match to TRBD1 covers 10 bases. This CDR3 contains 15 residues. CDR1 is MNHNS, CDR2 SASEGT, per germline. With 2 bases clipped from V and 7 bases from J, the junction kept 8 bases outside the gene matches. Here the CDR3 reads CASSERQGALREQYV. CDR3 coding DNA: TGTGCCAGCAGTGAAAGACAGGGGGCCCTCCGGGAGCAGTACGTC.